Listed below are T cell receptor beta chains from one sample, sequenced in a study of blood T cell repertoires in COVID-19. The method was immunoSEQ multiplex PCR; TCRdb's version includes in-frame clones alone and lacks a portion of them. This table holds 200,000 to 250,000 clones, around 80% found once. Specimen: peripheral blood. These receptors were taken from an elderly woman with acute or convalescent COVID-19. The CDR3 runs from the conserved cysteine through the conserved F or W. Fields, in order: D gene, V gene, CDR3 length, clone size, J gene, CDR3 DNA, CDR3 protein. D genes are given only for firm matches. Rows give clone size only sometimes, using once, few, many, or a class for an expanded clone.

-	TRBV30	12	-	TRBJ1-1	TGTGCCTGGGGGGTGCGGAACACTGAAGCTTTCTTT	CAWGVRNTEAFF
-	TRBV4-2	16	-	TRBJ2-1	TGTGCCAGCAGCCAAGATGGGAGTCCCTCCTACAATGAGCAGTTCTTC	CASSQDGSPSYNEQFF
TRBD1	TRBV6-5	14	-	TRBJ2-7	TGTGCCAGCTGGCGGGACAGGAACTCCTACGAGCAGTACTTC	CASWRDRNSYEQYF
-	TRBV3-1/TRBV3-2	15	-	TRBJ2-5	TGTGCCAGCAGCCCCAGTGGAGGGGCCCAAGAGACCCAGTACTTC	CASSPSGGAQETQYF
TRBD1	TRBV5-1	16	-	TRBJ2-1	TGCGCCAGCAGCTTCGGGGACAGGAGCTCCTACAATGAGCAGTTCTTC	CASSFGDRSSYNEQFF
-	TRBV5-5	13	few	TRBJ1-5	TGTGCCAGCAGTCGCACCCAGGGGCGGCCCCAGCATTTT	CASSRTQGRPQHF
TRBD2	TRBV7-2	16	-	TRBJ2-7	TGTGCCAGCAGCCGCACTAGCGGGGGATTATCCTACGAGCAGTACTTC	CASSRTSGGLSYEQYF
-	TRBV27	14	once	TRBJ2-2	TGTGCCAGCAGTGCGACAGAGAACACCGGGGAGCTGTTTTTT	CASSATENTGELFF
-	TRBV19	13	once	TRBJ2-5	TGTGCCAGTAGTATGGGGAGGCAAGAGACCCAGTACTTC	CASSMGRQETQYF
TRBD1	TRBV25-1	16	-	TRBJ1-2	TGTGCCAGCAGTAAGTCCGACAGGGAGCAAGTCGATGGCTACACCTTC	CASSKSDREQVDGYTF
TRBD1	TRBV5-1	14	-	TRBJ2-5	TGCGCCAGCAGCACCGGACAGGGAGAAGAGACCCAGTACTTC	CASSTGQGEETQYF
-	TRBV5-1	15	-	TRBJ2-1	TGCGCCAGCAGCTTGGACTCGATGTCTTACAATGAGCAGTTCTTC	CASSLDSMSYNEQFF
TRBD2	TRBV4-2	17	-	TRBJ2-2	TGTGCCAGCAGCCAAGAAACTAGCGGTAGCCTTACCGGGGAGCTGTTTTTT	CASSQETSGSLTGELFF
-	TRBV7-8	14	-	TRBJ2-5	TGTGCCAGCAGCTTAGGGGCGGGACTAGAGACCCAGTACTTC	CASSLGAGLETQYF
TRBD1	TRBV30	13	-	TRBJ2-7	TGTGCCGCCCGGGACAGGGGAGCTGGCGAGCAGTACTTC	CAARDRGAGEQYF
TRBD1	TRBV7-2	14	-	TRBJ1-1	TGTGCCAGCAGCTCTGTGGACAGGGGCACTGAAGCTTTCTTT	CASSSVDRGTEAFF
TRBD2	TRBV9	16	-	TRBJ2-1	TGTGCCAGCAGCGTTGATGCAGCGGGAGTCTACAATGAGCAGTTCTTC	CASSVDAAGVYNEQFF
TRBD2	TRBV4-2	14	-	TRBJ2-7	TGTGCCAGCAGCCAAGGCGGGGGTTCCTACGAGCAGTACTTC	CASSQGGGSYEQYF
TRBD1	TRBV11-3	17	-	TRBJ2-7	TGTGCCAGCAGCCCCCTCACGGGACAGGGTATGGGCTACGAGCAGTACTTC	CASSPLTGQGMGYEQYF
-	TRBV29-1	13	-	TRBJ1-2	TGCAGCGTTGAAGGGGACATCGGCTATGGCTACACCTTC	CSVEGDIGYGYTF
TRBD2	TRBV7-2	16	-	TRBJ2-2	TGTGCCAGCAGCTTAGCGGCGGGAGGGTACACCGGGGAGCTGTTTTTT	CASSLAAGGYTGELFF
TRBD2	TRBV3-1/TRBV3-2	14	-	TRBJ2-3	TGTGCCAGCGATTTGGCGGGGGACACAGATACGCAGTATTTT	CASDLAGDTDTQYF
TRBD2	TRBV3-1/TRBV3-2	12	-	TRBJ2-7	TGTGCCACGGGACTAGCGGGAGGCGAGCAGTACTTC	CATGLAGGEQYF
-	TRBV19	14	-	TRBJ1-3	TGTGCCAGTAGGCTAACAGGGAATGGAAACACCATATATTTT	CASRLTGNGNTIYF
-	TRBV15	14	-	TRBJ2-5	TGTGCCACCAGCAGAGATCAGGGGCAAGAGACCCAGTACTTC	CATSRDQGQETQYF
TRBD1	TRBV5-1	16	-	TRBJ2-7	TGCGCCAGCAGCTCCACCACAGGGGGTACGTCCTACGAGCAGTACTTC	CASSSTTGGTSYEQYF
TRBD2	TRBV24-1	16	few	TRBJ2-2	TGTGCCACCAGTGATCCCAGCGGGAGAGGCACCGGGGAGCTGTTTTTT	CATSDPSGRGTGELFF
-	TRBV27	13	-	TRBJ2-3	TGTGCCAGCAGGACGGGTAGCACAGATACGCAGTATTTT	CASRTGSTDTQYF
TRBD1	TRBV6-5	14	-	TRBJ1-3	TGTGCCAGCAGTCTGACAGGGGGCGCCAACACCATATATTTT	CASSLTGGANTIYF
TRBD1	TRBV9	14	-	TRBJ2-7	TGTGCCAGCAGCGTCTCGGGACAGGTGGGGGAGCAGTACTTC	CASSVSGQVGEQYF
-	TRBV5-1	15	-	TRBJ2-3	TGCGCCAGCAGCTTGGAGCGTGCTAGCACAGATACGCAGTATTTT	CASSLERASTDTQYF
TRBD2	TRBV2	13	-	TRBJ2-3	TGTGCCAGAGGACTAGCGGGAGGAGATACGCAGTATTTT	CARGLAGGDTQYF
-	TRBV4-3	15	-	TRBJ2-5	TGCGCCAGCAGCCAAGGTCTGGGGAGCCAAGAGACCCAGTACTTC	CASSQGLGSQETQYF
-	TRBV4-1	16	-	TRBJ1-5	TGCGCCAGCAGCCAAGGGGCAGCAGATAGCAATCAGCCCCAGCATTTT	CASSQGAADSNQPQHF
-	TRBV10-3	13	-	TRBJ1-2	TGTGCCATCAGTGAGACAGGGAACTATGGCTACACCTTC	CAISETGNYGYTF
-	TRBV18	13	-	TRBJ1-1	TGTGCCAGCTCACCCCCGGGGGTAACTGAAGCTTTCTTT	CASSPPGVTEAFF
-	TRBV11-3	13	-	TRBJ1-1	TGTGCCAGCACCAAACAGGGTTACACTGAAGCTTTCTTT	CASTKQGYTEAFF
-	TRBV3-1/TRBV3-2	12	-	TRBJ1-5	TGTGCCAGCAGCCAAGTAAATCAGCCCCAGCATTTT	CASSQVNQPQHF
-	TRBV12-3/TRBV12-4	12	-	TRBJ1-2	TGTGCCAGCAGTCCCCTAGGTATGCGCTACACCTTC	CASSPLGMRYTF
TRBD2	TRBV6-1	16	-	TRBJ2-1	TGTGCCAGCAGTGAGGGACTAGCGGGGGGCCACAATGAGCAGTTCTTC	CASSEGLAGGHNEQFF
TRBD1	TRBV3-1/TRBV3-2	13	-	TRBJ2-7	TGTGCCAGCATCCCAGGGGGCTTCTACGAGCAGTACTTC	CASIPGGFYEQYF
-	TRBV18	15	-	TRBJ1-1	TGTGCCAGCTCACCACCACCAGGTCCGAACACTGAAGCTTTCTTT	CASSPPPGPNTEAFF
-	TRBV19	13	-	TRBJ2-7	TGTGCCAGTAGTCCGGGATTTCCCTACGAGCAGTACTTC	CASSPGFPYEQYF
TRBD2	TRBV9	16	-	TRBJ2-7	TGTGCCAGCAGCACGCGACTAGCGGGAGCTTTACCCGAGCAGTACTTC	CASSTRLAGALPEQYF
-	TRBV11-2	19	-	TRBJ1-1	TGTGCCAGCAGCCTAATACAGGGAGAGGGGCCCATTCGCGACACTGAAGCTTTCTTT	CASSLIQGEGPIRDTEAFF